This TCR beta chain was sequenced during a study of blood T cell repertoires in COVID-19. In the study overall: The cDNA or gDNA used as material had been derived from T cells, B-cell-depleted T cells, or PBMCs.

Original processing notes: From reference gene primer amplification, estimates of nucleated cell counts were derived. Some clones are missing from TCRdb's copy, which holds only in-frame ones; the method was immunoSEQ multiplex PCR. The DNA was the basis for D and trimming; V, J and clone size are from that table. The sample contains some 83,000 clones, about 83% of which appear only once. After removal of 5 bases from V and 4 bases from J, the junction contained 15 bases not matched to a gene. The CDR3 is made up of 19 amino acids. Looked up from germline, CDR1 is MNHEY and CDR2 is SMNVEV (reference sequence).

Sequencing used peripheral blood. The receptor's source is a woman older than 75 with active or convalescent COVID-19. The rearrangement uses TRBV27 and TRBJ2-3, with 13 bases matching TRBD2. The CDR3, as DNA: TGTGCCAGCAGTCCTACCCGACTAGCGGGAGGCCCCAGGTCAGATACGCAGTATTTT. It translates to CASSPTRLAGGPRSDTQYF.